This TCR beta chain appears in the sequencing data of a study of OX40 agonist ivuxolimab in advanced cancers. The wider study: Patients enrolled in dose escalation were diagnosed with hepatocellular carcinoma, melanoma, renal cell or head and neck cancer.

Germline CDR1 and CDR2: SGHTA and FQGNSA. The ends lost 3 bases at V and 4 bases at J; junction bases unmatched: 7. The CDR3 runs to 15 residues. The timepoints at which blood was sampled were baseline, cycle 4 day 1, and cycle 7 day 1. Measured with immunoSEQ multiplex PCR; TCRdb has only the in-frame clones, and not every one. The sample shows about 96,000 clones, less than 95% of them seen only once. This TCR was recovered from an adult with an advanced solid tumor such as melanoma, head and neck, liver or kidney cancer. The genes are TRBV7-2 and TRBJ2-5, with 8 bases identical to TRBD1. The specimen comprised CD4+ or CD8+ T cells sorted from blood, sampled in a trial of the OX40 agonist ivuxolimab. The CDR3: CASSLPGQGSETQYF. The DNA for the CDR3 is TGTGCCAGCAGCTTGCCCGGACAGGGCTCAGAGACCCAGTACTTC.